The 16 T cell receptor beta chains reported below all come from one sample, sequenced in a study of Ad26.COV2.S vaccination and SARS-CoV-2 variants. This table comes from immunoSEQ multiplex PCR, and its TCRdb copy is limited to in-frame clones, with some not included. The sample has 380,000 or so clones; around 89% are singletons. Documented treatment: some 20 received Ad26.COV2.S at low or high dose, single or two shots; several received placebo; per-sample allocation not given. Vaccine and placebo recipients were sampled on day 63 after the first injection. This specimen was peripheral blood, taken in a trial of Ad26.COV2.S vaccine versus placebo. These TCRs come from a person between 18 and 65 years old who received the Ad26.COV2.S COVID-19 vaccine or a placebo.

In nucleotides, the CDR3 is TGCAGCGTACCCCATGACAGGGGGGATGGCTACACCTTC. It is translated as CSVPHDRGDGYTF. The chain links TRBV29-1 to TRBJ1-2, with 9 nucleotides matching TRBD1. The V gene's germline CDR1 is SQVTM and CDR2 ANQGSEA. J gave up 6 bases and V 6 bases, and 8 bases lay outside the gene matches. The CDR3 extends over 13 amino acids.

The V and J genes are TRBV14 and TRBJ1-3; D not certain. The CDR3 contains 15 residues. V was pared by 0 bases and J by 8 bases, with 14 bases between. CDR1 is SGHDN and CDR2 is FVKESK in the germline V gene. In DNA form, the CDR3 reads TGTGCCAGCAGCCAAGAACATCCGAAAGTAGACACCATATATTTT. This encodes CASSQEHPKVDTIYF.

The V and J genes are TRBV15 and TRBJ1-1, with D possibly being TRBD1 (6 bases). The length of the CDR3 is 14 residues. The germline V and J ends were trimmed by 0 bases and 6 bases, with 11 bases remaining between them. Germline CDR1 reads LNHNV; CDR2 reads YYDKDF (reference sequence). CDR3 coding DNA: TGTGCCACCAGCAGAGATAACGAGGGGGCTGAAGCTTTCTTT. Its translation: CATSRDNEGAEAFF. Variable domain in full (rest from reference TRBV15 and TRBJ1-1): DAMVIQNPRYQVTQFGKPVTLSCSQTLNHNVMYWYQQKSSQAPKLLFHYYDKDFNNEADTPDNFQSRRPNTSFCFLDIRSPGLGDTAMYLCATSRDNEGAEAFFGQGTRLTVV.

Points on this clone: The germline gene is not matched at one end of the junction; a read error may be the cause. The chain links TRBV5-5 to TRBJ2-7, with TRBD1 matching 7 bases. The germline V gene has CDR1 SGHKS and CDR2 YYEKEE (reference sequence). There are 16 residues in the CDR3. The CDR3 nucleotides read TGTGCCAGCAGCCCTCAAACGACAGGGAACTACTACGAGCAGTATTTC. Residues: CASSPQTTGNYYEQYF.

The rearrangement joins TRBV6-5 to TRBJ1-2, with 8 bases fitting TRBD1. Germline-derived CDR1 and CDR2 are MNHEY and SVGAGI. The CDR3 is made up of 15 amino acids. J gave up 0 bases and V 6 bases, and 6 bases lay outside the gene matches. The CDR3 nucleotides read TGTGCCAGCAGGGGACAGGCTGCAGCTAACTATGGCTACACCTTC. This encodes CASRGQAAANYGYTF.

This clone was found a few times. The gene calls are TRBV19 and TRBJ1-1; a weak D match, TRBD1 (5 bases). Between the trimmed V and J ends, which lost 1 base and 3 bases, there was a span of 21 bases. The CDR3 runs to 18 residues. Looked up from germline, CDR1 is LNHDA and CDR2 is SQIVND (reference sequence). The DNA for the CDR3 is TGTGCCAGTAGTATAGGTACCTCAGAGGCTCGAGGGGACACTGAAGCTTTCTTT. It specifies CASSIGTSEARGDTEAFF.

The V gene is TRBV19, the J gene TRBJ2-5; 7 positions match TRBD2. The CDR3 has 15 residues. Germline-derived CDR1 and CDR2 are LNHDA and SQIVND (reference sequence). J lost 5 bases, V lost 5 bases, and 11 bases had no gene match. DNA of the CDR3: TGTGCCAGTAGTCCTAGCGGAAAGGGGCAGGAGACCCAGTACTTC. This gives the protein CASSPSGKGQETQYF. Combining the CDR3 with reference TRBV19 and TRBJ2-5 gives the whole variable domain DGGITQSPKYLFRKEGQNVTLSCEQNLNHDAMYWYRQDPGQGLRLIYYSQIVNDFQKGDIAEGYSVSREKKESFPLTVTSAQKNPTAFYLCASSPSGKGQETQYFGPGTRLLVL.

J is TRBJ2-2 and V is TRBV12-3 or TRBV12-4; no reliable D call. V lost 5 bases, J lost 1 base, and 5 bases lay in between. CDR3 length: 13 residues. In nucleotides, the CDR3 is TGTGCCAGCAGTCCTTGGAACACCGGGGAGCTGTTTTTT. It specifies CASSPWNTGELFF.

This clone was observed a few times. The rearrangement uses TRBV19 and TRBJ1-2, with D maybe TRBD1 (6 bases). V dropped 0 bases and J dropped 2 bases, with 22 bases sitting between them. The CDR3 runs 19 residues. CDR1 LNHDA and CDR2 SQIVND come from the germline V gene (reference sequence). CDR3 in amino acids: CASSIDQLGIGGTNYGYTF. CDR3 sequence (DNA): TGTGCCAGTAGTATAGATCAGTTGGGAATCGGGGGCACCAACTATGGCTACACCTTC.

This chain uses TRBV6-1 with TRBJ2-4; D call uncertain. The CDR3 sequence is 17 residues long. The germline V gene encodes CDR1 MNHNS and CDR2 SASEGT. The ends were cut back, 2 bases at V and 0 bases at J, with 14 bases in the middle. For the CDR3, the DNA is TGTGCCAGCAGTGAAATGGTGCGAATTCTAGCCAAAAACATTCAGTACTTC. It encodes CASSEMVRILAKNIQYF.

The V call is TRBV9, the J call TRBJ2-7; D ambiguous. Trimming shortened V by 2 bases and J by 0 bases, and 9 bases separated the two germline ends. In germline, CDR1 is SGDLS, CDR2 YYNGEE. CDR3 length equals 14 residues. The CDR3 loop reads CASSVGQNSYEQYF. CDR3 nucleotides: TGTGCCAGCAGCGTCGGCCAGAACTCCTACGAGCAGTACTTC.

V is TRBV6-4 and J is TRBJ2-1; D call uncertain. The CDR3 runs to 13 residues. V shed 3 bases and J shed 10 bases, with 13 bases lying between them. Germline-derived CDR1 and CDR2 are MRHNA and SNTAGT. The CDR3 nucleotides are TGTGCCAGCAGTGAGGTTTACGGTGGAGAGCAGTTCTTC. Protein sequence: CASSEVYGGEQFF.

The chain is built from TRBV19 and TRBJ2-1; TRBD2 matches 7 bases. Germline V gene lookup returns CDR1 LNHDA and CDR2 SQIVND (reference sequence). This CDR3 is 15 amino acids long. The trim removed 6 bases at V and 2 bases at J, leaving 7 bases unmatched. The CDR3 DNA follows: TGTGCCAGTAGCCTTCTAGCGGACACCTACAATGAGCAGTTCTTC. Its translation is CASSLLADTYNEQFF. Variable domain in full (rest from reference TRBV19 and TRBJ2-1): DGGITQSPKYLFRKEGQNVTLSCEQNLNHDAMYWYRQDPGQGLRLIYYSQIVNDFQKGDIAEGYSVSREKKESFPLTVTSAQKNPTAFYLCASSLLADTYNEQFFGPGTRLTVL.

This chain joins TRBV28 and TRBJ1-2; D is undetermined. V lost 6 bases to trimming and J lost 7 bases, with 9 bases between them. Germline V gene lookup returns CDR1 MDHEN and CDR2 SYDVKM. CDR3 size: 11 residues. The CDR3 nucleotides read TGTGCCAGCAGGGCGGCCTCTGGCTACACCTTC. As protein: CASRAASGYTF.

The chain links TRBV19 to TRBJ1-2; D is unresolved. V lost 3 bases, J lost 7 bases, and 6 bases lay in between. CDR1 and CDR2 (germline): LNHDA, SQIVND (reference sequence). The CDR3 runs to 11 residues. CDR3 nucleotides: TGTGCCAGTAGTATCATGGGTGGCTACACCTTC. Translation: CASSIMGGYTF.

This chain links TRBV28 with TRBJ2-3; 9 bases align to TRBD2. The CDR3 runs to 16 residues. The ends lost 1 base at V and 5 bases at J; junction bases unmatched: 7. Germline V gene data show CDR1 as MDHEN and CDR2 as SYDVKM. The CDR3 spells CASSLLWASGKDTQYF. CDR3 nucleotides: TGTGCCAGCAGTTTATTATGGGCTAGCGGGAAAGATACGCAGTATTTT.